The 17 T cell receptor beta chains below were found in one sample sequenced in a study of blood T cell repertoires in COVID-19. Produced via immunoSEQ multiplex PCR; TCRdb's table is partial and in-frame only. In the table there are 150,000 to 200,000 clones, around 75% of which are singletons. The sequencing sample was made of peripheral blood. These receptors came from a woman aged 80 or older with acute or convalescent COVID-19.

In its sample, this clone was seen once. The gene calls are TRBV9 and TRBJ1-1; TRBD1 might be the D (5 bases). Germline V gene data show CDR1 as SGDLS and CDR2 as YYNGEE. Trimming left V 3 bases short and J 3 bases short, with 15 bases between. There are 15 residues in the CDR3. The CDR3 region has the DNA TGTGCCAGCAGCGAGGAACAGGCGGGGCACACTGAAGCTTTCTTT. This sequence encodes CASSEEQAGHTEAFF.

CDR3 sequence: CASSPGQGGYSNQPQHF. DNA for the CDR3: TGTGCCAGCAGCCCTGGACAGGGGGGGTATAGCAATCAGCCCCAGCATTTT. V is TRBV11-2 and J is TRBJ1-5; 10 positions match TRBD1. Trimming at V came to 5 bases and at J to 0 bases, leaving 7 bases not matched to a gene. This CDR3 is built from 17 residues. Germline-derived CDR1 and CDR2 are SGHAT and FQNNGV.

This clone has a handful of counts. This rearrangement joins TRBV5-1 to TRBJ2-1, with 10 bases matching TRBD1. V lost 4 bases, J lost 10 bases, and 11 bases stayed unmatched. This CDR3 spans 15 amino acids. The germline V gene has CDR1 SGHRS and CDR2 YFSETQ. The DNA for the CDR3 is TGCGCCAGCAGCCTATCGGGACAGGGGTTGTGGGAGCAGTTCTTC. Its translation: CASSLSGQGLWEQFF.

The chain joins TRBV11-2 to TRBJ1-1, with 7 nucleotides matching TRBD1. CDR1 is SGHAT and CDR2 is FQNNGV in the germline V gene. After removal of 11 bases from V and 3 bases from J, the junction contained 9 bases not matched to a gene. The CDR3 length is 13 residues. The CDR3 nucleotides are TGTGCCTCCACACAGGGGTTTGACACTGAAGCTTTCTTT. It translates to CASTQGFDTEAFF.

This clone has more than one count but fewer than ten. The V call is TRBV6-5, the J call TRBJ2-7, with D possibly matching TRBD2 (5 bases). Trimming pared 2 bases from V and 6 bases from J, leaving 11 bases between. Germline values: CDR1 MNHEY, CDR2 SVGAGI. There are 13 residues in the CDR3. The CDR3, as DNA: TGTGCCAGCAGTTACCTGAGGGCGGGCGAGCAGTACTTC. It yields the protein CASSYLRAGEQYF.

This chain uses TRBV7-2 with TRBJ2-7; possible D gene TRBD1, 6 bases. The V gene lost 1 base and the J gene lost 4 bases, with 11 bases spanning the gap. CDR1 SGHTA and CDR2 FQGNSA come from the germline V gene. There are 14 residues in the CDR3. For the CDR3, the DNA is TGTGCCAGCAGCTTAGATGTAGACAGGTACGAGCAGTACTTC. Translated, it gives CASSLDVDRYEQYF.

The chain is built from TRBV7-9 and TRBJ1-4; 9 positions agree with TRBD1. The CDR3 runs 15 residues. V gave up 4 bases and J gave up 3 bases; unmatched junction bases: 3. Germline V gene sequence: CDR1 SEHNR, CDR2 FQNEAQ (reference sequence). The DNA of the CDR3 is TGTGCCAGCAGCTCGGGGGACAGGGCTAATGAAAAACTGTTTTTT. Its protein is CASSSGDRANEKLFF.

The chain carries TRBV7-3 and TRBJ1-1; D is possibly TRBD1 (5 bases). V was pared by 1 base and J by 5 bases, with 8 bases between. The CDR3 spans 13 residues. Per the germline V gene, CDR1 is SGHTA and CDR2 is FQGTGA. CDR3 region: CASSLRYRTEAFF. The CDR3 DNA is TGTGCCAGCAGCTTAAGGTACAGGACTGAAGCTTTCTTT.

This chain connects TRBV18 to TRBJ2-4; maybe TRBD1 (6 bases). Trimming removed 0 bases from V and 2 bases from J, with 14 bases in between. The CDR3 sequence is 17 residues long. Per the germline V gene, CDR1 is KGHSH and CDR2 is LQKENI. Here the CDR3 reads CASSPPTGGPPKNIQYF. The CDR3 DNA follows: TGTGCCAGCTCACCACCGACAGGAGGTCCACCCAAAAACATTCAGTACTTC. The full variable domain, with the rest looked up from reference TRBV18 and TRBJ2-4, is NAGVMQNPRHLVRRRGQEARLRCSPMKGHSHVYWYRQLPEEGLKFMVYLQKENIIDESGMPKERFSAEFPKEGPSILRIQQVVRGDSAAYFCASSPPTGGPPKNIQYFGAGTRLSVL.

This clone is a singleton in its sample. V usage is TRBV19 and J usage is TRBJ1-1; no clear D gene. The CDR3 has 16 residues. The V gene's germline CDR1 is LNHDA and CDR2 SQIVND (reference sequence). The V end was cut by 0 bases, the J end by 2 bases, with 13 bases between. The CDR3 loop reads CASSIDPGSFNTEAFF. CDR3 in DNA: TGTGCCAGTAGTATAGACCCGGGGTCCTTCAACACTGAAGCTTTCTTT. Full variable domain (outside the CDR3, taken from reference TRBV19 and TRBJ1-1): DGGITQSPKYLFRKEGQNVTLSCEQNLNHDAMYWYRQDPGQGLRLIYYSQIVNDFQKGDIAEGYSVSREKKESFPLTVTSAQKNPTAFYLCASSIDPGSFNTEAFFGQGTRLTVV.

Turning to this clone: The same CDR3 is also encoded by other DNA sequences in this sample. The rearrangement links TRBV18 to TRBJ1-5, with D unclear. The germline V and J ends were trimmed by 3 bases and 5 bases, with 8 bases remaining between them. In germline, CDR1 is KGHSH, CDR2 LQKENI. The CDR3 covers 13 residues. CDR3 region: CASSPGRDQPQHF. The CDR3 region has the DNA TGTGCCAGCTCACCCGGCCGGGATCAGCCCCAGCATTTT.

The V gene is TRBV28, the J gene TRBJ2-7; D uncertain. Between the trimmed V and J ends, which lost 4 bases and 3 bases, there was a span of 7 bases. This CDR3 is 12 amino acids long. CDR1 MDHEN and CDR2 SYDVKM come from the germline V gene. This CDR3 is CASSSRIYEQYF. DNA for the CDR3: TGTGCCAGCAGTTCCAGGATCTACGAGCAGTACTTC. The complete variable domain, with remaining parts taken from reference TRBV28 and TRBJ2-7, reads DVKVTQSSRYLVKRTGEKVFLECVQDMDHENMFWYRQDPGLGLRLIYFSYDVKMKEKGDIPEGYSVSREKKERFSLILESASTNQTSMYLCASSSRIYEQYFGPGTRLTVT.

The chain employs TRBV6-6 and TRBJ1-2, with D perhaps TRBD1 (5 bases). Germline-derived CDR1 and CDR2 are MNHNY and SVGAGI (reference sequence). V lost 5 bases and J 7 bases, leaving 20 bases between the germline ends. The CDR3 has 15 residues. The CDR3 sequence is CASSGGSGGALGYTF. As DNA, the CDR3 is TGTGCCAGCAGTGGAGGCTCGGGAGGGGCGCTTGGCTACACCTTC.

CDR3 nucleotides: TGCGCCAGCAGCTCGGGACAGTGGAGTTACAATGAGCAGTTCTTC. This translates into CASSSGQWSYNEQFF. The V gene is TRBV5-1, the J gene TRBJ2-1; 7 nucleotides agree with TRBD1. V dropped 3 bases and J dropped 4; count of bases not matched to a gene: 7. The CDR3 length is 15 residues. Looked up from germline, CDR1 is SGHRS and CDR2 is YFSETQ.

The V and J genes are TRBV7-8 and TRBJ2-2, with a possible D match to TRBD1 (6 bases). This CDR3 has 17 amino acids. Trimming left V 5 bases short and J 6 bases short, with 22 bases between. The germline V gene encodes CDR1 SGHVS and CDR2 FQNEAQ. CDR3 bases: TGTGCCAGCAGCGTGACACGGGACATTTTTCTCCCCGGGGAGCTGTTTTTT. This translates into CASSVTRDIFLPGELFF. The variable domain in full, completed from reference TRBV7-8 and TRBJ2-2, reads GAGVSQSPRYKVAKRGQDVALRCDPISGHVSLFWYQQALGQGPEFLTYFQNEAQLDKSGLPSDRFFAERPEGSVSTLKIQRTQQEDSAVYLCASSVTRDIFLPGELFFGEGSRLTVL.

The V gene is TRBV27, the J gene TRBJ1-5, with D hard to call. V dropped 6 bases and J dropped 8 bases, with 11 bases sitting between them. CDR1 is MNHEY and CDR2 is SMNVEV in the germline V gene (reference sequence). The CDR3 has 12 amino acids. CDR3 amino acids: CASRAGSKPQHF. The CDR3 DNA reads as TGTGCCAGCAGGGCAGGTTCTAAGCCCCAGCATTTT.

CDR3 residues: CASSPRRRAGGDNEQFF. CDR3 bases: TGCGCCAGCAGCCCCCGAAGGAGGGCGGGGGGCGACAATGAGCAGTTCTTC. The chain carries TRBV4-1 and TRBJ2-1; 8 nucleotides line up with TRBD2. Per the germline V gene, CDR1 is MGHRA and CDR2 is YSYEKL. CDR3 length equals 17 residues. Trimming at V came to 4 bases and at J to 5 bases, leaving 13 bases not matched to a gene.